This T cell receptor beta chain appears in the sequencing data of a study of cytomegalovirus exposure and HLA in healthy donors. The primer mix had 60 Vbeta and 13 Jbeta primers. Assay: immunoSEQ multiplex PCR; the TCRdb copy retains only in-frame clones and omits some. The sample has around 71,000 clones; under 80% are singletons. This CDR3 region has 17 residues. Trimming took 1 base from V and 6 from J; bases not matched to a gene: 11. The germline V gene has CDR1 LGHNA and CDR2 YSLEER. Sequenced sample: PBMCs. The TCR sequence derives from a male donor in good health and CMV-seropositive. J is TRBJ2-7 and V is TRBV4-3, with 11 bases matching TRBD1. CDR3 loop: CASSQAPPGTGGSEQYF. The CDR3 DNA reads TGCGCCAGCAGCCAAGCGCCCCCCGGGACAGGGGGATCCGAGCAGTACTTC.